These T cell receptor beta chains were read from a single sample in a study of cytomegalovirus exposure and HLA in healthy donors. Libraries were prepared by immunoSEQ multiplex PCR; TCRdb keeps only in-frame clonotypes and omits some of them. The profile shows around 64,000 clones, 70% to 80% of them singletons. Sequencing used PBMCs. All receptors come from a man aged 18-30 years in good health and CMV-seropositive. Each CDR3 is given with its conserved first and last residue. The D gene is left open where the match is weak. Clone sizes are given selectively: once, few, many, or a class where the clone is expanded.

J	D	size	V	DNA	CDR3
TRBJ1-3	TRBD1	.	TRBV30	TGTGCCTGGAGGAACAGAGGGACAGCCTCTGGAAACACCATATATTTT	CAWRNRGTASGNTIYF
TRBJ2-7	.	.	TRBV6-5	TGTGCCAGCAGTTACTCGGCGGGGGCTTCCTACGAGCAGTACTTC	CASSYSAGASYEQYF
TRBJ2-7	TRBD2	.	TRBV4-1	TGCGCCAGCAACCCGGGACTAGCGGGAGGAGCCGACGAGCAGTACTTC	CASNPGLAGGADEQYF
TRBJ1-5	.	.	TRBV30	TGTGCCTGGAGTGTACAGGTCAATCAGCCCCAGCATTTT	CAWSVQVNQPQHF
TRBJ1-5	.	.	TRBV6-5	TGTGCCAGCAGTGGTCAGGGGCAGCCCCAGCATTTT	CASSGQGQPQHF
TRBJ2-1	TRBD2	.	TRBV2	TGTGCCAGCAGTCTAGCGGGGGGGCAGTTCTTC	CASSLAGGQFF
TRBJ1-5	.	.	TRBV6-5	TGTGCCAGCAGTTACTCTCGGGAGCAGAACCAGCCCCAGCATTTT	CASSYSREQNQPQHF
TRBJ1-1	.	.	TRBV30	TGTGCCTGGAGTGCTTCAGGGCGATTGAACACTGAAGCTTTCTTT	CAWSASGRLNTEAFF
TRBJ1-1	.	.	TRBV30	TGTGCCTGGAGGTATGGCGGGAGACGAAACACTGAAGCTTTCTTT	CAWRYGGRRNTEAFF
TRBJ2-7	.	.	TRBV30	TGTGCCTGGAACCCCCGTGACACGTACGAGCAGTACTTC	CAWNPRDTYEQYF
TRBJ1-1	TRBD1	few	TRBV19	TGTGCCAGTAGTGGACAGGGGAAGGTCACTGAAGCTTTCTTT	CASSGQGKVTEAFF
TRBJ2-7	.	few	TRBV6-1	TGTGCCAATGCCGAGGACAAGGACTACGAGCAGTACTTC	CANAEDKDYEQYF
TRBJ2-4	.	.	TRBV6-5	TGTGCCAGCAGTTACTCGGAGGAGGGAAATAACATTCAGTACTTC	CASSYSEEGNNIQYF
TRBJ1-1	TRBD1	.	TRBV28	TGTGCCAGCAGCGGAGTTTCCGGCAGGGGGAGAGCTGAAGCTTTCTTT	CASSGVSGRGRAEAFF
TRBJ1-3	.	.	TRBV30	TGTGCCTGGACAGGGGCCATGTCCTCTGGAAACACCATATATTTT	CAWTGAMSSGNTIYF
TRBJ2-1	TRBD2	.	TRBV10-3	TGTGCCACCCGCCCCGAGACTAGCGGCGACAATGAGCAGTTCTTC	CATRPETSGDNEQFF
TRBJ2-4	TRBD2	.	TRBV6-5	TGTGCCAGCAGCCTCCGTAGCGGGAGAGGGGACATTCAGTACTTC	CASSLRSGRGDIQYF
TRBJ1-2	.	.	TRBV30	TGTGCCTGGGGCAATCCACTCAGGGGTCGCTATGGCTACACCTTC	CAWGNPLRGRYGYTF
TRBJ2-3	TRBD1	once	TRBV6-5	TGTGCCAGCAGGATGGACAGGGGGCCCGTAGATACGCAGTATTTT	CASRMDRGPVDTQYF
TRBJ1-2	.	.	TRBV6-1	TGTGCCAGCAGTGAACAGCAGGGAGAGGGGGATGGCTACACCTTC	CASSEQQGEGDGYTF
TRBJ1-1	.	.	TRBV6-5	TGTGCCAGCAGTAACCCCAGGGTGGGCACTGAAGCTTTCTTT	CASSNPRVGTEAFF
TRBJ2-1	.	.	TRBV5-4	TGTGCCAGCAGCCGCGGGGGCGACTACAATGAGCAGTTCTTC	CASSRGGDYNEQFF
TRBJ2-2	TRBD1	.	TRBV11-3	TGTGCCAGCAGCCCCGACAGGGGGAACACCGGGGAGCTGTTTTTT	CASSPDRGNTGELFF
TRBJ1-4	TRBD1	once	TRBV7-8	TGTGCCAGCAGCCCACCAAATCAGGGGGCAGGGGAAAAACTGTTTTTT	CASSPPNQGAGEKLFF
TRBJ2-7	.	.	TRBV29-1	TGCAGCGTTTCTGTCTGCGAGCAGTACTTC	CSVSVCEQYF
TRBJ2-2	TRBD2	.	TRBV10-3	TGTGCCATCAGTGGGGGTAGCGGGATGAACACCGGGGAGCTGTTTTTT	CAISGGSGMNTGELFF
TRBJ1-1	.	.	TRBV4-1	TGCGCCAGCAGCGGTGCGGCAGGGGCGGCTTTCTTT	CASSGAAGAAFF
TRBJ1-1	.	.	TRBV28	TGTGCCAGCAGTTTACGCAGGGAAGCTGAAGCTTTCTTT	CASSLRREAEAFF
TRBJ2-2	.	.	TRBV29-1	TGCAGCGTTGAACCCCAGGAAACTTACCGGGAGCTGTTTTTT	CSVEPQETYRELFF
TRBJ2-7	TRBD1	.	TRBV2	TGTGCCAGCAGGGGACAGGGAATCTCCTACGAGCAGTACTTC	CASRGQGISYEQYF
TRBJ2-5	.	.	TRBV30	TGTGCCTGGAGTCAGGGAAACCAAGAGACCCAGTACTTC	CAWSQGNQETQYF
TRBJ2-5	TRBD2	.	TRBV5-1	TGCGCCAGCAGCCCAAAACCTAGCGGGGTCGATCCGGGGACCCAGTACTTC	CASSPKPSGVDPGTQYF
TRBJ1-1	.	.	TRBV2	TGTGCCAGCAGTGGGTTAACTGTGGAAGCTTTCTTT	CASSGLTVEAFF
TRBJ2-5	TRBD2	.	TRBV30	TGTGCCTGGAGTGTACGGGGGGGAGAGACCCAGTACTTC	CAWSVRGGETQYF
TRBJ2-7	TRBD1	.	TRBV27	TGTGCCAGCAGTTCGGGACAGGGGACCTACGAGCAGTACTTC	CASSSGQGTYEQYF
TRBJ1-3	.	.	TRBV30	TGTGCCTGGGACATTCGCTCTGGAAACACCATATATTTT	CAWDIRSGNTIYF
TRBJ1-1	TRBD1	once	TRBV5-8	TGTGCCAGCAGCTTGTCCCGACAGGGGGGTATGGCCTACACTGAAGCTTTCTTT	CASSLSRQGGMAYTEAFF
TRBJ1-1	TRBD1	.	TRBV5-6	TGTGCCAGCAGGAATACAGGGGCCACTGAAGCTTTCTTT	CASRNTGATEAFF
TRBJ1-5	.	.	TRBV28	TGTGCCAGCAGTCAGACAGGACCAAATCAGCCCCAGCATTTT	CASSQTGPNQPQHF
TRBJ2-7	.	.	TRBV5-1	TGCGCCAGCAGCCGTGACCTTCTAGCTTCCGAGCAGTACTTC	CASSRDLLASEQYF
TRBJ2-7	.	.	TRBV27	TGTGCCAGCAGTTTAGTCTTCGGCGAGCAGTACTTC	CASSLVFGEQYF
TRBJ1-4	.	.	TRBV6-5	TGTGCCAGCAGTTACTCCGTTCTCCTCAGTGAAGAAAAACTGTTTTTT	CASSYSVLLSEEKLFF
TRBJ2-1	.	.	TRBV30	TGTGCCTGGAGTGTAGCGACTATCGACAATGAGCAGTTCTTC	CAWSVATIDNEQFF
TRBJ2-7	.	.	TRBV11-3	TGTGCCAGCAGTACCGTACTAGAGTCCTACGAGCAGTACTTC	CASSTVLESYEQYF
TRBJ1-2	.	.	TRBV15	TGTGCCACCAGCAGAGAAACAGGGTCGGAAGGCTACACCTTC	CATSRETGSEGYTF
TRBJ1-1	TRBD1	.	TRBV6-6	TGTGCCAGCAGTCCCTCTGACAGGGTGGCTTTCTTT	CASSPSDRVAFF
TRBJ1-1	.	.	TRBV6-5	TGTGCCAGCAGTTACTCGAGAGGGAAGAACACTGAAGCTTTCTTT	CASSYSRGKNTEAFF
TRBJ1-4	TRBD1	.	TRBV30	TGTGCCTCCCGGACAGGGGAAAAACTGTTTTTT	CASRTGEKLFF
TRBJ1-1	.	.	TRBV30	TGTGCCTGGTCCGTCTATAAGAACACTGAAGCTTTCTTT	CAWSVYKNTEAFF
TRBJ2-1	.	few	TRBV6-5	TGTGCCAGCAGTTACTCGCTCCACGGTGAGCAGTTCTTC	CASSYSLHGEQFF
TRBJ2-3	TRBD2	.	TRBV30	TGTGCCTGGACCTTAGCGGGCGGATCAGATACGCAGTATTTT	CAWTLAGGSDTQYF
TRBJ2-3	.	.	TRBV10-3	TGTGCCATCAGACCTACAGGGTTCGGAGATACGCAGTATTTT	CAIRPTGFGDTQYF
TRBJ1-1	.	.	TRBV25-1	TGTGCCAGCAGTGACGGGGGGAAGGACACTGAATCTTTCTTT	CASSDGGKDTESFF